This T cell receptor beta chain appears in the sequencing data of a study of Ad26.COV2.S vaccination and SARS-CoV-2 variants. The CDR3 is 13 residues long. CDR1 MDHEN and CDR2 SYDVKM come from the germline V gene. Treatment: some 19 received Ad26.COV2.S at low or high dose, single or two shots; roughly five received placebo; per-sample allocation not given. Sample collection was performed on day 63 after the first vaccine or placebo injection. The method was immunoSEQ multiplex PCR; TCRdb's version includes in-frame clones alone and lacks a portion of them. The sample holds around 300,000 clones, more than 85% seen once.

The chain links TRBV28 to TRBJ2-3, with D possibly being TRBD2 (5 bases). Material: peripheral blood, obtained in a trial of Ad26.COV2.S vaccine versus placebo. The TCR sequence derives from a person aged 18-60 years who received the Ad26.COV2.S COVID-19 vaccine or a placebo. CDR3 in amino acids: CASSLLRTDTQYF. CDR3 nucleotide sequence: TGTGCTTCTAGCCTCCTCCGAACTGATACGCAGTATTTT.